This T cell receptor beta chain comes out of a study of OX40 agonist ivuxolimab in advanced cancers. About the study: Ivuxolimab, an antibody that agonizes OX40 (CD134), was administered to the patients.

Assay used: immunoSEQ multiplex PCR; TCRdb lists only in-frame clones, some missing. The table records roughly 70,000 clones, 88% of them present only once. Turning to this clone: One junction end disagrees with the germline gene, perhaps due to a read error.

The germline V gene has CDR1 MNHNS and CDR2 SASEGT. The CDR3 sequence is 13 residues long. The clonotype originates from an adult with an advanced solid tumor such as melanoma, head and neck, liver or kidney cancer. This chain links TRBV6-1 with TRBJ2-3, with D unresolved. Here the sequenced sample was CD4+ or CD8+ T cells sorted from blood, taken in a trial of the OX40 agonist ivuxolimab. The CDR3 reads CASSEDSIDTQYF. CDR3 DNA: TGTGCCAGCAGTGAAGATAGCATAGATACGCAGTATTTT.